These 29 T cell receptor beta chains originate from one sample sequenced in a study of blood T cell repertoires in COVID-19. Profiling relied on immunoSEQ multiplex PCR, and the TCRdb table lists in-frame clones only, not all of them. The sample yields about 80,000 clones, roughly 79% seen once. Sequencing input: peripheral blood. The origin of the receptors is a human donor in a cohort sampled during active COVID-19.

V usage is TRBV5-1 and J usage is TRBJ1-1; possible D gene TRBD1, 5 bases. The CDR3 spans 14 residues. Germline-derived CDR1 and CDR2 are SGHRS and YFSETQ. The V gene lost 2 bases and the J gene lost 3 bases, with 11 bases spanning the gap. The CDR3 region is CASSLQAADTEAFF. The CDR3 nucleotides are TGCGCCAGCAGCTTACAGGCGGCCGACACTGAAGCTTTCTTT.

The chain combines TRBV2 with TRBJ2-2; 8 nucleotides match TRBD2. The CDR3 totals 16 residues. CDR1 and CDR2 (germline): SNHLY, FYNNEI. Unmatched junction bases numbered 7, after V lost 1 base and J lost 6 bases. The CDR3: CASSEEAGVPPGELFF. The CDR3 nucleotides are TGTGCCAGCAGTGAAGAAGCGGGAGTTCCCCCCGGGGAGCTGTTTTTT. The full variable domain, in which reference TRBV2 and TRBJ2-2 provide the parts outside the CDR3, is EPEVTQTPSHQVTQMGQEVILRCVPISNHLYFYWYRQILGQKVEFLVSFYNNEISEKSEIFDDQFSVERPDGSNFTLKIRSTKLEDSAMYFCASSEEAGVPPGELFFGEGSRLTVL.

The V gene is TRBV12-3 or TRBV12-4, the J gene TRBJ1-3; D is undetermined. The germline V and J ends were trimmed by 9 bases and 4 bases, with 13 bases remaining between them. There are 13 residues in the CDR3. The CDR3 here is CASSGATGNTIYF. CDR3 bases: TGTGCCAGTAGCGGAGCAACCGGAAACACCATATATTTT.

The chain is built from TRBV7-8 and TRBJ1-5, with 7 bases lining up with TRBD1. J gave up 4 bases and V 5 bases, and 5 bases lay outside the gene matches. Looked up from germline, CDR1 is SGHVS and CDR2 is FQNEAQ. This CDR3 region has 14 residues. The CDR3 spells CASSQGVSNQPQHF. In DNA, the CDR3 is TGTGCCAGCAGCCAGGGGGTCTCAAATCAGCCCCAGCATTTT.

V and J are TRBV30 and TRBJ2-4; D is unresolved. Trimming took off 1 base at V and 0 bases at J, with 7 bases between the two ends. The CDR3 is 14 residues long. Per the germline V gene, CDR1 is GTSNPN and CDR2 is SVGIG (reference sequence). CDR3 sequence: CAWSGEIAKNIQYF. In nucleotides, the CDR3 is TGTGCCTGGAGTGGAGAAATAGCCAAAAACATTCAGTACTTC.

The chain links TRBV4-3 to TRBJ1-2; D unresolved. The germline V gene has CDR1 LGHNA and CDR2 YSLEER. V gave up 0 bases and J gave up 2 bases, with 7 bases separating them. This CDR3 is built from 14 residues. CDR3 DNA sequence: TGCGCCAGCAGCCAAGACGAGAGGAACTATGGCTACACCTTC. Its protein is CASSQDERNYGYTF.

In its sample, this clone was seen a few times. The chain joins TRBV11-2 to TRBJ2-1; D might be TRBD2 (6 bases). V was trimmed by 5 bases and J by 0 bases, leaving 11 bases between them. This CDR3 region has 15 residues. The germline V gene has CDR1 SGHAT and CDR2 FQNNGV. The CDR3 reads CASSAWRGSYNEQFF. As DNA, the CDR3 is TGTGCCAGCAGCGCGTGGAGGGGCTCCTACAATGAGCAGTTCTTC.

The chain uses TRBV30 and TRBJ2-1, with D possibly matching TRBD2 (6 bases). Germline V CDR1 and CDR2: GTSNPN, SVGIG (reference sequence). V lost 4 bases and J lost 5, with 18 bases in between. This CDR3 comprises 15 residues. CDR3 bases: TGTGCCTGGACCCTGGGAGGCAGTCTACACAATGAGCAGTTCTTC. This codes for CAWTLGGSLHNEQFF.

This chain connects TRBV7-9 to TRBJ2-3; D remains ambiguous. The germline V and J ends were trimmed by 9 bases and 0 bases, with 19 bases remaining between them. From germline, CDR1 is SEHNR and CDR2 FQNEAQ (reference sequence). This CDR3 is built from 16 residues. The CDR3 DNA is TGTGCCAGTCTACCACAAGAGGAGAGTAGCACAGATACGCAGTATTTT. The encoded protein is CASLPQEESSTDTQYF.

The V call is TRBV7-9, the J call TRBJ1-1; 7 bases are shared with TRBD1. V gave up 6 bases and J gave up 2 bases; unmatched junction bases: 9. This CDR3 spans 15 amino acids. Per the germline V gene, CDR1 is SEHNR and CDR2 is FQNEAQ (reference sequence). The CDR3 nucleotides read TGTGCCAGCAGTCCCAGGGGGACTCTAAACACTGAAGCTTTCTTT. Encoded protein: CASSPRGTLNTEAFF.

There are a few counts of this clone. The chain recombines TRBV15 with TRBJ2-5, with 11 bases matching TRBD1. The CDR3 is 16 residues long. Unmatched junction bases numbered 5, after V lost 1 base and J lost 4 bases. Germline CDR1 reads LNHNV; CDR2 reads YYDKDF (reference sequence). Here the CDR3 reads CATSRAWTGGRETQYF. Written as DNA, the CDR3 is TGTGCCACCAGCAGAGCCTGGACAGGGGGCAGAGAGACCCAGTACTTC.

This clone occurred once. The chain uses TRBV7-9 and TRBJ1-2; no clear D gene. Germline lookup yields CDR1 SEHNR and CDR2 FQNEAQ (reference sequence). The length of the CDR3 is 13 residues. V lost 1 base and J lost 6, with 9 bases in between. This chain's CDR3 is CASSLGTGDGYTF. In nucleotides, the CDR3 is TGTGCCAGCAGCTTAGGAACGGGTGATGGCTACACCTTC.

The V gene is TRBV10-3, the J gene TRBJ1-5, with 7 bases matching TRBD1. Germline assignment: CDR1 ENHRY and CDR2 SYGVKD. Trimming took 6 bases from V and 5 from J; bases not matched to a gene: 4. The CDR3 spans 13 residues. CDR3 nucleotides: TGTGCCATCAGGATCGACAGGGATCAGCCCCAGCATTTT. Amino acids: CAIRIDRDQPQHF.

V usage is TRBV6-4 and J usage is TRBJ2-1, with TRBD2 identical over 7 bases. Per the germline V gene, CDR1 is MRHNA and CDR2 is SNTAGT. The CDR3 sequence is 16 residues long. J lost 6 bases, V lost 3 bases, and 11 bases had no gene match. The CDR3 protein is CASSEDGGRMGNEQFF. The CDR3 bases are TGTGCCAGCAGTGAGGATGGCGGGAGAATGGGCAATGAGCAGTTCTTC.

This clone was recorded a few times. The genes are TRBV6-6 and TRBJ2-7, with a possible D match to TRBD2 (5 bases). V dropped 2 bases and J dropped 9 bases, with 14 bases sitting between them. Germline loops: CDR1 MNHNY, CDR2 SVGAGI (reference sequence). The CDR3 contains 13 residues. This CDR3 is CASSYEGPRVQYF. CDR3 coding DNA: TGTGCCAGCAGTTACGAGGGTCCCCGGGTGCAGTACTTC.

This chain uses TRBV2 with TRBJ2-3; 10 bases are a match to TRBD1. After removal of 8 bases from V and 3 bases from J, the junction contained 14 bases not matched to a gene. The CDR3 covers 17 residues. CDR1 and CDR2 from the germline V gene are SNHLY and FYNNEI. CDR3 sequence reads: CASQISPGQGGTDTQYF. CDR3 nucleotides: TGTGCCAGCCAAATATCTCCAGGACAGGGGGGAACAGATACGCAGTATTTT.

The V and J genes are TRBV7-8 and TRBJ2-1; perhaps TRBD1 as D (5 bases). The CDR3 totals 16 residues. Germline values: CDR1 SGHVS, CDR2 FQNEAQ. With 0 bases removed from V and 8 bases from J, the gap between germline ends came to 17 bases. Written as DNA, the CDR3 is TGTGCCAGCAGCTTAGCCGACAGTGTGAGGCACCATGAGCAGTTCTTC. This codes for CASSLADSVRHHEQFF.

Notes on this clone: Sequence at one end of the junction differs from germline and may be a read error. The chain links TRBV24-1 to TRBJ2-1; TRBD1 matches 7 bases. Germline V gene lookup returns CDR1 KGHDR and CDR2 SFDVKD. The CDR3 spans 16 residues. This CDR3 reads CATSDSRQGSYNKQFF. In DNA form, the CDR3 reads TGTGCCACCAGTGATTCACGACAGGGCTCCTACAATAAGCAGTTCTTC.

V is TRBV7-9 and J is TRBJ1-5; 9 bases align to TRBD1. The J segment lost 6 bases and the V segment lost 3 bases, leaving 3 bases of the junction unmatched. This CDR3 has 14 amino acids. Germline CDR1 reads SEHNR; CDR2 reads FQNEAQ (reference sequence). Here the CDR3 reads CASSFGTGSQPQHF. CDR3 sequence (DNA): TGTGCCAGCAGCTTCGGGACAGGGTCTCAGCCCCAGCATTTT.

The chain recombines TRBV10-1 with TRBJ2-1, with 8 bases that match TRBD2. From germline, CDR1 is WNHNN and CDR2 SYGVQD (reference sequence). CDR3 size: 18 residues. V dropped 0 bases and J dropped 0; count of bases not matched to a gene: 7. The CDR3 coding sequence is TGCGCCAGCAGTGAGTCTCCGGGAGGGCCGAGCTCCTACAATGAGCAGTTCTTC. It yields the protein CASSESPGGPSSYNEQFF.

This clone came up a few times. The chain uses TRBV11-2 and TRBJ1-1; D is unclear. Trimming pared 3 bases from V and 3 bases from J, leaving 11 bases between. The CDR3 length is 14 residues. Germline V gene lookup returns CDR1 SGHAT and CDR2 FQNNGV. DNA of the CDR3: TGTGCCAGCAGCTTGAGTGTCGGGGACACTGAAGCTTTCTTT. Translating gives CASSLSVGDTEAFF. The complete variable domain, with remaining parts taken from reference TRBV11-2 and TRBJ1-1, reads EAGVAQSPRYKIIEKRQSVAFWCNPISGHATLYWYQQILGQGPKLLIQFQNNGVVDDSQLPKDRFSAERLKGVDSTLKIQPAKLEDSAVYLCASSLSVGDTEAFFGQGTRLTVV.

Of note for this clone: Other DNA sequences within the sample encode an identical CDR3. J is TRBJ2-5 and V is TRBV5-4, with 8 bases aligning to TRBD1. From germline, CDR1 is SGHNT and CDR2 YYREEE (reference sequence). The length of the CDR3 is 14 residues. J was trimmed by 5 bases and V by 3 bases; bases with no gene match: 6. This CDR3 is CASSSQGATETQYF. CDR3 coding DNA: TGTGCCAGCAGCTCTCAGGGGGCAACGGAGACCCAGTACTTC.

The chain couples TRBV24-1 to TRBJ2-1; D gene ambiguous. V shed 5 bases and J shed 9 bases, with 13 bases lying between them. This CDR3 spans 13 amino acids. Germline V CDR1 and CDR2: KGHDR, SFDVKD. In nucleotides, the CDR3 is TGTGCCACCAGTGCCTCTTACACGGGTGAGCAGTTCTTC. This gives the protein CATSASYTGEQFF.

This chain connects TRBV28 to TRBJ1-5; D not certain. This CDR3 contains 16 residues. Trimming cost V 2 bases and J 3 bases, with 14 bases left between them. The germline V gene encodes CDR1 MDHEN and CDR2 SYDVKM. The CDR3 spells CASSLSGERPNQPQHF. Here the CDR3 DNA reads TGTGCCAGCAGTTTAAGCGGAGAACGGCCCAATCAGCCCCAGCATTTT. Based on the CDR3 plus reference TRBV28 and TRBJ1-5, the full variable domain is DVKVTQSSRYLVKRTGEKVFLECVQDMDHENMFWYRQDPGLGLRLIYFSYDVKMKEKGDIPEGYSVSREKKERFSLILESASTNQTSMYLCASSLSGERPNQPQHFGDGTRLSIL.

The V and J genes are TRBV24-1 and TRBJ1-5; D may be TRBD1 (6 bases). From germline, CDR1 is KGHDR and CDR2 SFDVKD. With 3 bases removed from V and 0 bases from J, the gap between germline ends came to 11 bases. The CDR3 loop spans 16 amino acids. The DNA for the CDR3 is TGTGCCACCAGTGATGGCCTCAGGGGTAGCAATCAGCCCCAGCATTTT. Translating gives CATSDGLRGSNQPQHF.

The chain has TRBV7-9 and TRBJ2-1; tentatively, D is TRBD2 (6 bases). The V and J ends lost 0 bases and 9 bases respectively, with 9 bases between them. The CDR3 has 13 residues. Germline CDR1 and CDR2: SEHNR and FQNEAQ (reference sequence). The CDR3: CASSLAREAEQFF. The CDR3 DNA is TGTGCCAGCAGCTTAGCCAGGGAGGCTGAGCAGTTCTTC.

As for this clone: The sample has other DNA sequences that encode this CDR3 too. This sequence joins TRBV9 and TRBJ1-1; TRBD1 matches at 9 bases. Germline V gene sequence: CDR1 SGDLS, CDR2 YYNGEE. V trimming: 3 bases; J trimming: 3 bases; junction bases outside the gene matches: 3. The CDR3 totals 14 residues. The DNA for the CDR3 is TGTGCCAGCAGCGCAACAGGGGGCGACACTGAAGCTTTCTTT. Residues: CASSATGGDTEAFF.

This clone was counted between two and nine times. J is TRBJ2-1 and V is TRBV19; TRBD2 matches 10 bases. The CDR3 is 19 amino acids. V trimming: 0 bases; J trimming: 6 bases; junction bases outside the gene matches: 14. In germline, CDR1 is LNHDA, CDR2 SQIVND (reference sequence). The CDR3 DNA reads TGTGCCAGTAGTATAGACCCCTTGGGACTAGCGACGGGTAGCAATGAGCAGTTCTTC. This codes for CASSIDPLGLATGSNEQFF. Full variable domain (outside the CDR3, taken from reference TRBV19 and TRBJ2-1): DGGITQSPKYLFRKEGQNVTLSCEQNLNHDAMYWYRQDPGQGLRLIYYSQIVNDFQKGDIAEGYSVSREKKESFPLTVTSAQKNPTAFYLCASSIDPLGLATGSNEQFFGPGTRLTVL.

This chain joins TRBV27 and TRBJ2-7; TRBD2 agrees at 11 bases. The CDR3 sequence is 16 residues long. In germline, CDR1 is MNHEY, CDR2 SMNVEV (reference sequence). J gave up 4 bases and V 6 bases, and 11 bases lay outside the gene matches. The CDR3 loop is CASRRTSGSMGYEQYV. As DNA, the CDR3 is TGTGCCAGCAGGCGCACTAGCGGGAGTATGGGTTACGAGCAGTACGTC.